Included here is one T cell receptor beta chain sequence, with context. The sample originates from a study of blood T cell repertoires in COVID-19. Study overall: Specimens from acute and convalescent COVID-19 originated in the United States, Italy and Spain.

Germline V gene sequence: CDR1 MNHEY, CDR2 SMNVEV (reference sequence). The CDR3 spans 13 residues. Trimming shortened V by 4 bases and J by 5 bases, and 11 bases separated the two germline ends. Original methodology: Nucleated cell number was recorded as an estimate derived from reference gene primer amplification. Here immunoSEQ multiplex PCR was the method, and the copy in TCRdb shows in-frame clones only, minus some. V, J and clone size are those of that table, while D and trimming were read from the DNA. This table has under 300,000 clones, roughly 85% appearing once. This chain uses TRBV27 with TRBJ1-1; no clear D gene. The sequence was collected from a woman in her forties or fifties who had recovered from COVID-19. Sequenced sample: peripheral blood. The CDR3: CASSWKRETEAFF. DNA for the CDR3: TGTGCCAGCAGTTGGAAAAGGGAGACTGAAGCTTTCTTT.